The next 20 T cell receptor beta chains were all read from a single sample in a study of cytomegalovirus exposure and HLA in healthy donors. Researchers ran the PCR with 60 Vbeta and 13 Jbeta primers. The protocol was immunoSEQ multiplex PCR, while the TCRdb copy is restricted to in-frame clones and leaves out a portion. This table has a few hundred thousand clones, about 89% appearing once. Specimen: PBMCs. The receptors stem from a woman aged 18-35 years in good health and CMV-seronegative.

The gene calls are TRBV29-1 and TRBJ2-3; 10 bases fit TRBD2. V lost 7 bases to trimming and J lost 6 bases; unmatched junction nucleotides: 13. The CDR3 covers 15 residues. Germline V CDR1 and CDR2: SQVTM, ANQGSEA. As DNA, the CDR3 is TGCAGCGCCTTGGCCCCAGGACTAGCGGCGGATACGCAGTATTTT. It specifies CSALAPGLAADTQYF.

This chain links TRBV7-9 with TRBJ2-4, with 7 bases fitting TRBD2. Trimming at V came to 1 base and at J to 0 bases, leaving 3 bases not matched to a gene. The germline gives CDR1 SEHNR, CDR2 FQNEAQ (reference sequence). The length of the CDR3 is 16 residues. CDR3 amino acids: CASSLDWGGAKNIQYF. Here the CDR3 DNA reads TGTGCCAGCAGCTTAGATTGGGGGGGAGCCAAAAACATTCAGTACTTC.

The chain uses TRBV4-3 and TRBJ1-2, with TRBD1 matching over 11 bases. Germline-derived CDR1 and CDR2 are LGHNA and YSLEER. Trimming removed 4 bases from V and 6 bases from J; junction bases left unmatched: 13. The CDR3 consists of 17 residues. The chain's CDR3 is CASSLISGWDRGDGYTF. CDR3 sequence (DNA): TGCGCCAGCAGCCTTATTTCGGGTTGGGACAGGGGGGATGGCTACACCTTC.

The rearrangement joins TRBV10-3 to TRBJ1-1; possible D gene TRBD1, 6 bases. Trimming left V 4 bases short and J 4 bases short, with 16 bases between. CDR1 is ENHRY and CDR2 is SYGVKD in the germline V gene. The CDR3 length is 15 residues. The CDR3 sequence is CAISVFGGSSTEAFF. The CDR3 coding sequence is TGTGCCATCAGTGTCTTTGGGGGCAGCAGCACTGAAGCTTTCTTT.

The rearrangement joins TRBV6-1 to TRBJ2-1; TRBD2 agrees at 14 bases. The V segment lost 11 bases and the J segment 6 bases; nucleotides outside the gene matches: 6. This CDR3 region has 14 residues. Germline CDR1 is MNHNS and CDR2 is SASEGT. As DNA, the CDR3 is TGTGCCGGCTCGACTAGCGGGGGGGGCAATGAGCAGTTCTTC. It specifies CAGSTSGGGNEQFF.

This chain links TRBV6-5 with TRBJ2-1; D perhaps matches TRBD2 (5 bases). Germline CDR1 is MNHEY and CDR2 is SVGAGI. The CDR3 covers 16 residues. V lost 1 base and J 5 bases, leaving 15 bases between the germline ends. In DNA form, the CDR3 reads TGTGCCAGCAGTTACTTCAGTACTAGGGCCAACAATGAGCAGTTCTTC. This encodes CASSYFSTRANNEQFF.

The chain employs TRBV6-6 and TRBJ2-7; D not certain. V lost 0 bases and J lost 5, with 17 bases in between. Germline CDR1 and CDR2: MNHNY and SVGAGI (reference sequence). There are 16 residues in the CDR3. The CDR3 region is CASSYSYTRYLDEQYF. DNA for the CDR3: TGTGCCAGCAGTTACTCGTATACCAGGTACTTGGACGAGCAGTACTTC.

This chain links TRBV4-1 with TRBJ2-1; D remains unclear. This CDR3 is 14 amino acids long. V was trimmed by 5 bases and J by 5 bases, leaving 13 bases between them. The V gene's germline CDR1 is MGHRA and CDR2 YSYEKL. Written as DNA, the CDR3 is TGCGCCAGCAGCGGTCGGATTCAGGACAATGAGCAGTTCTTC. Its protein is CASSGRIQDNEQFF.

The V and J genes are TRBV10-1 and TRBJ2-3; the match to TRBD2 covers 8 bases. From germline, CDR1 is WNHNN and CDR2 SYGVQD (reference sequence). V trimming: 3 bases; J trimming: 2 bases; junction bases outside the gene matches: 4. The CDR3 is made up of 15 amino acids. This CDR3 is CASSDRTSPTDTQYF. CDR3 sequence (DNA): TGCGCCAGCAGTGATCGGACTAGCCCCACAGATACGCAGTATTTT.

The rearrangement uses TRBV11-2 and TRBJ1-1; D is unresolved. V was cut by 1 base and J by 9 bases, with 9 bases left in between. Germline V gives CDR1 SGHAT, CDR2 FQNNGV. This CDR3 is built from 12 residues. The CDR3 sequence: CASSLGVNQAFF. CDR3 nucleotide sequence: TGTGCCAGCAGCTTAGGTGTAAATCAAGCTTTCTTT.

This chain joins TRBV10-3 and TRBJ2-7; TRBD1 matches at 9 bases. There are 15 residues in the CDR3. Germline-derived CDR1 and CDR2 are ENHRY and SYGVKD. V shed 2 bases, J shed 5 bases, and the junction held 7 bases outside the gene matches. Here the CDR3 reads CAISETLDRGHEQYF. DNA for the CDR3: TGTGCCATCAGTGAGACTCTGGACAGGGGCCACGAGCAGTACTTC.

This chain connects TRBV27 to TRBJ2-1, with D maybe TRBD1 (6 bases). CDR3 length: 18 amino acids. In germline, CDR1 is MNHEY, CDR2 SMNVEV (reference sequence). V was shortened by 6 bases and J by 0 bases, with 21 bases between the two germline ends. The CDR3 protein is CASRIGQINIYSYNEQFF. The CDR3, as DNA: TGTGCCAGCAGGATAGGACAGATAAACATTTACTCCTACAATGAGCAGTTCTTC.

This rearrangement joins TRBV18 to TRBJ1-1, with TRBD1 identical over 7 bases. The CDR3 is made up of 13 amino acids. The trim removed 5 bases at V and 5 bases at J, leaving 5 bases unmatched. CDR1 and CDR2 from the germline V gene are KGHSH and LQKENI. The CDR3 DNA reads TGTGCCAGCTCAACCCAGGGGGAGACTGAAGCTTTCTTT. Translation: CASSTQGETEAFF. The whole variable domain, filled in from reference TRBV18 and TRBJ1-1, reads NAGVMQNPRHLVRRRGQEARLRCSPMKGHSHVYWYRQLPEEGLKFMVYLQKENIIDESGMPKERFSAEFPKEGPSILRIQQVVRGDSAAYFCASSTQGETEAFFGQGTRLTVV.

The chain carries TRBV19 and TRBJ1-5, with a weak D call TRBD1 (5 bases). V shed 1 base and J shed 5 bases, with 6 bases lying between them. This CDR3 is 13 amino acids long. Germline V gene sequence: CDR1 LNHDA, CDR2 SQIVND (reference sequence). DNA for the CDR3: TGTGCCAGTAGTATAGGGGGGGATCAGCCCCAGCATTTT. Protein product: CASSIGGDQPQHF.

In this sample, this clone turned up once. The rearrangement links TRBV10-1 to TRBJ1-6, with a weak D call TRBD1 (5 bases). The CDR3 is 13 residues long. The germline CDR1 and CDR2 sequences are WNHNN and SYGVQD (reference sequence). The CDR3 DNA follows: TGCGCGCAACAGGAGCGGGAGAATTCACCCCTCCACTTT. It translates to CAQQERENSPLHF.

This chain's CDR3 is CASSQESSFPGQDKYGYTF. The CDR3, as DNA: TGCGCCAGCAGCCAAGAGTCATCGTTTCCCGGACAGGACAAATATGGCTACACCTTC. The chain links TRBV4-3 to TRBJ1-2; 7 bases are shared with TRBD1. The CDR3 spans 19 residues. The V gene end was trimmed by 0 bases and the J gene end by 5 bases; junction bases not matched to a gene: 18. Germline CDR1 and CDR2: LGHNA and YSLEER.

The chain joins TRBV7-3 to TRBJ1-1; 8 bases agree with TRBD1. The V segment lost 4 bases and the J segment 9 bases; nucleotides outside the gene matches: 16. Per the germline V gene, CDR1 is SGHTA and CDR2 is FQGTGA. The CDR3 runs to 16 residues. DNA of the CDR3: TGTGCCAGCAGCTCCCTCGGGACAGGATATAACATTCAAGCTTTCTTT. Residues: CASSSLGTGYNIQAFF.

This clone was seen a single time. The genes are TRBV5-4 and TRBJ2-5; 10 nucleotides agree with TRBD1. Unmatched junction bases numbered 1, after V lost 2 bases and J lost 0 bases. Looked up from germline, CDR1 is SGHNT and CDR2 is YYREEE (reference sequence). The CDR3 is made up of 15 amino acids. The CDR3 sequence: CASSFGQGDQETQYF. The CDR3 DNA is TGTGCCAGCAGCTTCGGACAGGGGGACCAAGAGACCCAGTACTTC.

V gene TRBV2 combines with J gene TRBJ2-5; 8 positions agree with TRBD2. With V trimmed by 3 bases and J by 2 bases, 8 bases remained unmatched. The CDR3 extends over 16 amino acids. Germline values: CDR1 SNHLY, CDR2 FYNNEI. The DNA for the CDR3 is TGTGCCAGCAGTGATTTACTAGCGGACTTGCAAGAGACCCAGTACTTC. Encoded protein: CASSDLLADLQETQYF.

The V and J genes are TRBV14 and TRBJ1-3, with a weak D call TRBD1 (6 bases). Germline CDR1 is SGHDN and CDR2 is FVKESK. This CDR3 is built from 16 residues. V was shortened by 5 bases and J by 0 bases, with 14 bases between the two germline ends. The CDR3 loop reads CASSTRQAFSGNTIYF. The CDR3 DNA reads as TGTGCCAGCAGCACCCGACAGGCGTTCTCTGGAAACACCATATATTTT.